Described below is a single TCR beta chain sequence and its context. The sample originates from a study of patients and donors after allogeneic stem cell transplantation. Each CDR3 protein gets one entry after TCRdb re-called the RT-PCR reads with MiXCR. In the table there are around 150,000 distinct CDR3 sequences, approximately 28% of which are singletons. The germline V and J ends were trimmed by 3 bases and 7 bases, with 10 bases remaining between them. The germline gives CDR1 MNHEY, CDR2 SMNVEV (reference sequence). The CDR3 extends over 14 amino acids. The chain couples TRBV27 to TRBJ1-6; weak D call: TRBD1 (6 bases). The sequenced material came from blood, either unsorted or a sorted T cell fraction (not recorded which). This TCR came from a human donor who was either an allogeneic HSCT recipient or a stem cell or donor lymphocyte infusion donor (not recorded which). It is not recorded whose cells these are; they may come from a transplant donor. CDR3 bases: TGTGCCAGCAGTTTGGACAGCGTCAATTCACCCCTCCACTTT. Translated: CASSLDSVNSPLHF.